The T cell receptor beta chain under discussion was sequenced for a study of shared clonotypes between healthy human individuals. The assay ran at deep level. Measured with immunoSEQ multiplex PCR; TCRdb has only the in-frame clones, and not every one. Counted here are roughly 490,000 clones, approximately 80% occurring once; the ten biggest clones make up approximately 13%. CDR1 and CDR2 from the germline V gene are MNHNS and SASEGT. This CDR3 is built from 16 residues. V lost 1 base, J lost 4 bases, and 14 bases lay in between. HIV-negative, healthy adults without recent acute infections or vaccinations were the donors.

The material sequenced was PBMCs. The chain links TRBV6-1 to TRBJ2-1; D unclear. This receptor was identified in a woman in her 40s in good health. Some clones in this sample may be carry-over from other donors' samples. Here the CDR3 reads CASSEGIQQRYNEQFF. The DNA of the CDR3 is TGTGCCAGCAGTGAAGGAATTCAACAGAGATACAATGAGCAGTTCTTC.